These 18 T cell receptor beta chains were sequenced from one sample in a study of blood T cell repertoires in COVID-19. TCRdb's copy holds only in-frame clones and misses some; the assay was immunoSEQ multiplex PCR. The table has roughly 190,000 clones, around four fifths seen once; the top ten hold roughly 2.9%. The sequenced material came from peripheral blood. The receptor set was obtained from a man in his fifties or sixties with active or convalescent COVID-19.

J is TRBJ2-5 and V is TRBV18; the D gene is possibly TRBD2 (5 bases). The V gene's germline CDR1 is KGHSH and CDR2 LQKENI. Trimming took off 4 bases at V and 2 bases at J, with 20 bases between the two ends. The CDR3 sequence is 17 residues long. For the CDR3, the DNA is TGTGCCAGCTCACTACGAGGGCTAGCAGCCATACAAGAGACCCAGTACTTC. Its protein product is CASSLRGLAAIQETQYF.

This chain uses TRBV2 with TRBJ1-3; 9 positions match TRBD1. CDR1 SNHLY and CDR2 FYNNEI come from the germline V gene. V was clipped by 5 bases and J by 0 bases; unmatched bases: 5. This CDR3 has 16 amino acids. The CDR3 region is CASSFTGGASGNTIYF. For the CDR3, the DNA is TGTGCCAGCAGTTTCACAGGGGGCGCCTCTGGAAACACCATATATTTT.

J is TRBJ1-1 and V is TRBV28; the D gene is possibly TRBD1 (5 bases). Germline V lookup: CDR1 MDHEN, CDR2 SYDVKM. V lost 3 bases and J 6 bases, leaving 17 bases between the germline ends. CDR3 length: 15 residues. CDR3 sequence (DNA): TGTGCCAGCAGTTTCCTGGGCAGGGCGATAGCTGAAGCTTTCTTT. Its translation: CASSFLGRAIAEAFF.

The chain uses TRBV5-1 and TRBJ2-2, with 8 bases identical to TRBD1. This CDR3 region has 16 residues. J gave up 0 bases and V 4 bases, and 5 bases lay outside the gene matches. Looked up from germline, CDR1 is SGHRS and CDR2 is YFSETQ. The CDR3 sequence is CASSSPGGANTGELFF. CDR3 in DNA: TGCGCCAGCAGCAGTCCAGGGGGCGCGAACACCGGGGAGCTGTTTTTT.

The chain is built from TRBV5-1 and TRBJ1-1, with D maybe TRBD1 (6 bases). Germline values: CDR1 SGHRS, CDR2 YFSETQ. CDR3 length: 16 residues. V was clipped by 3 bases and J by 0 bases, with 15 bases between them. The CDR3 loop is CASSSRGHIMNTEAFF. The CDR3 region has the DNA TGCGCCAGCAGCTCTCGGGGACACATAATGAACACTGAAGCTTTCTTT. Full variable domain (rest looked up from reference TRBV5-1 and TRBJ1-1): KAGVTQTPRYLIKTRGQQVTLSCSPISGHRSVSWYQQTPGQGLQFLFEYFSETQRNKGNFPGRFSGRQFSNSRSEMNVSTLELGDSALYLCASSSRGHIMNTEAFFGQGTRLTVV.

This chain links TRBV11-2 with TRBJ2-7; 9 bases are shared with TRBD2. CDR1 is SGHAT, CDR2 FQNNGV, per germline. The CDR3 is 14 residues long. With V trimmed by 7 bases and J by 4 bases, 8 bases remained unmatched. This CDR3 reads CASILSGRGYEQYF. DNA for the CDR3: TGTGCCAGCATACTTAGCGGGAGAGGTTACGAGCAGTACTTC.

The chain employs TRBV25-1 and TRBJ1-5; D is unresolved. The ends were cut back, 3 bases at V and 3 bases at J, with 12 bases in the middle. The CDR3 is 15 amino acids. Germline lookup yields CDR1 MGHDK and CDR2 SYGVNS. CDR3 region: CASSDPAANNQPQHF. As DNA, the CDR3 is TGTGCCAGCAGTGACCCCGCCGCGAACAATCAGCCCCAGCATTTT.

This rearrangement joins TRBV25-1 to TRBJ2-1; D call uncertain. This CDR3 comprises 17 residues. Per germline, CDR1 MGHDK and CDR2 SYGVNS. The V and J ends lost 0 bases and 3 bases respectively, with 15 bases between them. The CDR3 DNA reads as TGTGCCAGCAGTGAATATAAAGGTAGCTCGGACTACAATGAGCAGTTCTTC. Residues: CASSEYKGSSDYNEQFF.

The chain employs TRBV3-1 (or the pseudogene TRBV3-2) and TRBJ1-1; the match to TRBD1 covers 8 bases. Germline V gives CDR1 LGHDT, CDR2 YNNKEL (reference sequence). The length of the CDR3 is 13 residues. V was pared by 4 bases and J by 13 bases, with 11 bases of the junction left unmatched. The CDR3 nucleotides read TGTGCCAGCAGCCTGGGGACAGGTGTTTTCGTTTTCTTT. It translates to CASSLGTGVFVFF.

Here the CDR3 DNA reads TGCGCCAGCAGGGGTGGGAAAACAGGTGAGCAGTTCTTC. Translating it yields CASRGGKTGEQFF. The chain joins TRBV5-1 to TRBJ2-1, with D possibly being TRBD1 (5 bases). V lost 5 bases and J lost 9, with 15 bases in between. The CDR3 contains 13 residues. Germline V gives CDR1 SGHRS, CDR2 YFSETQ.

The chain uses TRBV7-2 and TRBJ2-1; 12 bases are shared with TRBD2. The CDR3 has 15 residues. Per the germline V gene, CDR1 is SGHTA and CDR2 is FQGNSA. V lost 4 bases to trimming and J lost 8 bases; unmatched junction nucleotides: 6. This chain's CDR3 is CASSSTSGRRDEQFF. CDR3 DNA sequence: TGTGCCAGCAGCTCGACTAGCGGGAGAAGGGATGAGCAGTTCTTC.

In DNA, the CDR3 is TGTGCCAGCAGCCAATCGGGGTACGCCACAGATACGCAGTATTTT. This translates into CASSQSGYATDTQYF. The chain links TRBV14 to TRBJ2-3, with D possibly being TRBD2 (5 bases). The CDR3 is 15 residues long. With 2 bases removed from V and 2 bases from J, the gap between germline ends came to 11 bases. Germline V lookup: CDR1 SGHDN, CDR2 FVKESK.

This chain uses TRBV2 with TRBJ2-1, with 8 bases identical to TRBD2. The ends lost 8 bases at V and 9 bases at J; junction bases unmatched: 9. Germline V CDR1 and CDR2: SNHLY, FYNNEI. The CDR3 has 13 amino acids. The CDR3 region is CASLAGLVVEQFF. The DNA of the CDR3 is TGTGCCAGCCTGGCGGGACTAGTGGTTGAGCAGTTCTTC. Filled out from reference TRBV2 and TRBJ2-1, the complete variable domain reads EPEVTQTPSHQVTQMGQEVILRCVPISNHLYFYWYRQILGQKVEFLVSFYNNEISEKSEIFDDQFSVERPDGSNFTLKIRSTKLEDSAMYFCASLAGLVVEQFFGPGTRLTVL.

In its sample, this clone was seen many times. The CDR3 sequence is CASSYLDRALYEQYF. The DNA of the CDR3 is TGTGCCAGCAGTTATTTGGACAGGGCCCTCTACGAGCAGTACTTC. V usage is TRBV6-5 and J usage is TRBJ2-7; 8 nucleotides agree with TRBD1. The CDR3 contains 15 residues. J lost 3 bases, V lost 3 bases, and 7 bases had no gene match. CDR1 is MNHEY, CDR2 SVGAGI, per germline.

V usage is TRBV5-6 and J usage is TRBJ2-7; 8 bases fit TRBD1. V lost 0 bases to trimming and J lost 8 bases; unmatched junction nucleotides: 16. CDR3 length: 17 residues. Germline assignment: CDR1 SGHDT and CDR2 YYEEEE. This CDR3 is CASSLGVFGQGLEKQYF. CDR3 nucleotides: TGTGCCAGCAGCTTGGGGGTCTTCGGACAGGGCCTAGAGAAGCAGTACTTC.

The V gene is TRBV30, the J gene TRBJ1-1; D gene uncertain. The CDR3 totals 11 residues. V dropped 2 bases and J dropped 3 bases, with 4 bases sitting between them. Germline V gene lookup returns CDR1 GTSNPN and CDR2 SVGIG (reference sequence). The CDR3 region has the DNA TGTGCCTGGAGTTCTTACACTGAAGCTTTCTTT. Translating gives CAWSSYTEAFF.

The chain links TRBV5-1 to TRBJ1-1, with a tentative D call TRBD1 (5 bases). The length of the CDR3 is 14 residues. V shed 3 bases and J shed 1 base, with 10 bases lying between them. Germline loops: CDR1 SGHRS, CDR2 YFSETQ. CDR3 in amino acids: CASSSGEWNTEAFF. The CDR3 DNA reads TGCGCCAGCAGCTCGGGGGAATGGAACACTGAAGCTTTCTTT.

The chain uses TRBV6-5 and TRBJ1-2; D is perhaps TRBD1 (6 bases). The V gene's germline CDR1 is MNHEY and CDR2 SVGAGI. This CDR3 spans 15 amino acids. Trimming removed 2 bases at V and 10 bases at J, with 20 bases between. The chain's CDR3 is CASSYPRTASSHYTF. In DNA, the CDR3 is TGTGCCAGCAGTTACCCCAGGACAGCCAGTTCTCACTACACCTTC.